What follows describes a single TCR beta chain. Its specificity is not known. Sequencing used immunoSEQ multiplex PCR; TCRdb keeps in-frame clones, though not all of them. The sample lists roughly 56,000 clones; 70% to 90% were seen once. The data belong to a study of OX40 agonist ivuxolimab in advanced cancers. Broader study findings: The study did not work out the antigen specificity of the expanded peripheral T cells. Low normalized T-cell clonal expansion also characterized some of the nonresponders. Relative to CD4+ cells, CD8+ T cells on average had more expanded clones.

The input for sequencing was CD4+ or CD8+ T cells sorted from blood, taken in a trial of the OX40 agonist ivuxolimab. The sequence came from an adult with an advanced solid tumor such as melanoma, head and neck, liver or kidney cancer.

The CDR3 protein is CASSLQGTGGFEQYF. The DNA for the CDR3 is TGTGCCAGCAGCCTTCAAGGGACAGGGGGTTTCGAGCAGTACTTC. The V gene is TRBV5-5, the J gene TRBJ2-7; 11 bases agree with TRBD1. The V and J ends lost 4 bases and 6 bases, in that order; junction bases with no gene match: 9. The germline CDR1 and CDR2 sequences are SGHKS and YYEKEE (reference sequence). The CDR3 has 15 residues. Supplemented by reference TRBV5-5 and TRBJ2-7, the full variable domain reads DAGVTQSPTHLIKTRGQQVTLRCSPISGHKSVSWYQQVLGQGPQFIFQYYEKEERGRGNFPDRFSARQFPNYSSELNVNALLLGDSALYLCASSLQGTGGFEQYFGPGTRLTVT.